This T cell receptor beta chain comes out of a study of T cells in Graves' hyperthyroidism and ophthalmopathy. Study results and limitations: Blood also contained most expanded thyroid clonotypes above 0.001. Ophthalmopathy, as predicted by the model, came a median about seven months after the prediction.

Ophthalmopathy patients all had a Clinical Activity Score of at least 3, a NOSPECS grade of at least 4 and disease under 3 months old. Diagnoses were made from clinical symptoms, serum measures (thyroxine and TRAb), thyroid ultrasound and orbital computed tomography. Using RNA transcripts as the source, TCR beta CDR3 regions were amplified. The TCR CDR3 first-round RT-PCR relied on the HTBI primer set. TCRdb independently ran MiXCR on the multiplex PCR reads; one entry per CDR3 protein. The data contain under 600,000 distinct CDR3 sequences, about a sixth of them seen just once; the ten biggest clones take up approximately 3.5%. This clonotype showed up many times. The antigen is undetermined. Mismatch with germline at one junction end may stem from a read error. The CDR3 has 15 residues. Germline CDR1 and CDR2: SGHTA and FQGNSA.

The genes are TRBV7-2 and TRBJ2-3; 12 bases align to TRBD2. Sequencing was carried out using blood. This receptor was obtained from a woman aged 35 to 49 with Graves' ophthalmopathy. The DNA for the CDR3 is TGTGCCAGCAGCCTAGCGGGGGGGTTGTCAGATACGCAGTATTTT. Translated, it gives CASSLAGGLSDTQYF.